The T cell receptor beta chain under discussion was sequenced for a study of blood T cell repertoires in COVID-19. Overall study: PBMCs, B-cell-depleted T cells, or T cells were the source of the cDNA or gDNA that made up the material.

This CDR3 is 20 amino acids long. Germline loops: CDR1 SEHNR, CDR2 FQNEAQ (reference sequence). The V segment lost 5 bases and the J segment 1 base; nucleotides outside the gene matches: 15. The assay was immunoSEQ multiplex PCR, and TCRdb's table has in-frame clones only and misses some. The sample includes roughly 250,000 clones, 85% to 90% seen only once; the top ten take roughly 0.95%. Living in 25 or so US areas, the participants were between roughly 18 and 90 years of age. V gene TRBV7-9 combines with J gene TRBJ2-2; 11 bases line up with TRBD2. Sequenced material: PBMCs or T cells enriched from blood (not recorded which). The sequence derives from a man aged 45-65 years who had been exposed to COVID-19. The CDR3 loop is CASSTLELAGGIWNTGELFF. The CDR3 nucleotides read TGTGCCAGCAGCACCCTAGAGCTAGCGGGAGGAATATGGAACACCGGGGAGCTGTTTTTT.